A single sample is the source of the 32 T cell receptor beta chains below, sequenced in a study of long-term antiretroviral therapy in people with HIV. The assay, immunoSEQ v3.0, was run at survey level. Only in-frame clones appear in the TCRdb table, and some are missing; sequencing was by immunoSEQ multiplex PCR. The repertoire includes 15,000 to 20,000 clones, roughly 78% of them detected once, and 7.8% sits in the top ten. The material was unsorted PBMCs, obtained at the start of antiretroviral therapy, before treatment. The receptors here all came from a middle-aged woman with HIV.

This clone was seen a handful of times. The chain's CDR3 is CASSITTGYSNQPQHF. The CDR3 bases are TGTGCCAGTAGTATAACAACAGGCTATAGCAATCAGCCCCAGCATTTT. The rearrangement links TRBV19 to TRBJ1-5; tentative D call: TRBD1 (5 bases). The CDR3 consists of 16 residues. Germline CDR1 is LNHDA and CDR2 is SQIVND (reference sequence). V was shortened by 2 bases and J by 0 bases, with 11 bases between the two germline ends. The full variable domain, rest sourced from reference TRBV19 and TRBJ1-5, is DGGITQSPKYLFRKEGQNVTLSCEQNLNHDAMYWYRQDPGQGLRLIYYSQIVNDFQKGDIAEGYSVSREKKESFPLTVTSAQKNPTAFYLCASSITTGYSNQPQHFGDGTRLSIL.

This chain uses TRBV10-3 with TRBJ2-3; TRBD2 matches 11 bases. Germline V gene lookup returns CDR1 ENHRY and CDR2 SYGVKD. CDR3 length: 16 residues. Trimming at V came to 3 bases and at J to 4 bases, leaving 6 bases not matched to a gene. The CDR3 coding sequence is TGTGCCATCAGTGACGTACTAGCGGGGGAGCCAGATACGCAGTATTTT. Protein product: CAISDVLAGEPDTQYF.

This chain uses TRBV4-1 with TRBJ2-3; unclear D gene. V lost 4 bases and J 5 bases, leaving 13 bases between the germline ends. This CDR3 region has 14 residues. Germline assignment: CDR1 MGHRA and CDR2 YSYEKL. In DNA, the CDR3 is TGCGCCAGCAGCCTGCAGATGGAAGAAGATACGCAGTATTTT. This sequence encodes CASSLQMEEDTQYF.

This sequence joins TRBV7-2 and TRBJ2-7; the D gene is possibly TRBD1 (6 bases). The CDR3 loop spans 16 amino acids. Germline loops: CDR1 SGHTA, CDR2 FQGNSA. Deletions cut 5 bases from V and 6 bases from J, with 23 bases between. CDR3 residues: CASSPPRVTGKGEQYF. CDR3 DNA sequence: TGTGCCAGCAGCCCCCCGAGGGTTACAGGGAAGGGCGAGCAGTACTTC.

The J gene is TRBJ1-2, the V gene TRBV6-6, with 12 bases that match TRBD1. Germline V gene data show CDR1 as MNHNY and CDR2 as SVGAGI (reference sequence). The CDR3 runs 15 residues. Unmatched junction bases numbered 3, after V lost 2 bases and J lost 5 bases. The CDR3, as DNA: TGTGCCAGCAGTTACGGGACAGGGGGCGGTTATGGCTACACCTTC. Its translation is CASSYGTGGGYGYTF.

The V gene is TRBV7-6, the J gene TRBJ2-7; TRBD1 matches 10 bases. Trimming removed 3 bases from V and 4 bases from J; junction bases left unmatched: 3. In germline, CDR1 is SGHVS, CDR2 FNYEAQ. The CDR3 runs 14 residues. The CDR3 DNA sequence: TGTGCCAGCAGCTTCGGGACAGGGGCATACGAGCAGTACTTC. This sequence encodes CASSFGTGAYEQYF.

The genes are TRBV4-2 and TRBJ2-7, with D perhaps matching TRBD2 (5 bases). The CDR3 consists of 16 residues. Trimming shortened V by 2 bases and J by 3 bases, and 17 bases separated the two germline ends. Germline values: CDR1 LGHNA, CDR2 YNFKEQ. The CDR3 sequence: CASSQLGARVDYEQYF. In DNA form, the CDR3 reads TGTGCCAGCAGCCAATTGGGAGCGCGGGTAGACTACGAGCAGTACTTC.

This clone is judged large. This rearrangement joins TRBV14 to TRBJ1-1; D is perhaps TRBD1 (6 bases). CDR3 size: 16 residues. Germline V gene lookup returns CDR1 SGHDN and CDR2 FVKESK. The V and J ends lost 4 bases and 0 bases respectively, with 15 bases between them. CDR3 sequence reads: CASSLIGTTMNTEAFF. CDR3 nucleotide sequence: TGTGCCAGCAGCCTGATCGGGACAACTATGAACACTGAAGCTTTCTTT.

The rearrangement joins TRBV18 to TRBJ2-5; TRBD1 or TRBD2 may be the D gene (6 bases each). The V end was cut by 4 bases, the J end by 1 base, with 13 bases between. The CDR3 spans 15 residues. Germline V CDR1 and CDR2: KGHSH, LQKENI. In DNA, the CDR3 is TGTGCCAGCTCACAGATACCGGGGGCCCAAGAGACCCAGTACTTC. This gives the protein CASSQIPGAQETQYF.

The genes are TRBV4-3 and TRBJ2-3; tentative D call: TRBD1 (5 bases). The germline gives CDR1 LGHNA, CDR2 YSLEER. The CDR3 covers 16 residues. Trimming left V 2 bases short and J 5 bases short, with 17 bases between. CDR3 residues: CASSQWRSQGEDTQYF. The DNA of the CDR3 is TGCGCCAGCAGCCAATGGCGCTCGCAAGGGGAAGATACGCAGTATTTT.

V is TRBV30 and J is TRBJ1-3; a weak D match, TRBD1 (5 bases). The CDR3 totals 13 residues. CDR1 GTSNPN and CDR2 SVGIG come from the germline V gene (reference sequence). V lost 7 bases and J 6 bases, leaving 16 bases between the germline ends. For the CDR3, the DNA is TGTGCCTCTACACAGGTCGGAGCAAACACCATATATTTT. As protein: CASTQVGANTIYF.

The CDR3 here is CAIGLLESYEQYF. For the CDR3, the DNA is TGTGCCATCGGATTGTTGGAATCCTACGAGCAGTACTTC. The chain has TRBV10-3 and TRBJ2-7, with D unresolved. This CDR3 is 13 amino acids long. Trimming cost V 8 bases and J 1 base, with 12 bases left between them. Germline CDR1 reads ENHRY; CDR2 reads SYGVKD.

This clone was seen only once. This chain joins TRBV5-4 and TRBJ2-7; tentative D call: TRBD2 (5 bases). CDR1 and CDR2 from the germline V gene are SGHNT and YYREEE (reference sequence). The CDR3 is 15 residues long. V was pared by 4 bases and J by 6 bases, with 20 bases between. CDR3 coding DNA: TGTGCCAGCAGCCTCGGCGTAGCGACCCTCCTCGAGCAGTACTTC. It yields the protein CASSLGVATLLEQYF.

V is TRBV4-1 and J is TRBJ1-6; D remains unclear. With 1 base removed from V and 7 bases from J, the gap between germline ends came to 14 bases. Looked up from germline, CDR1 is MGHRA and CDR2 is YSYEKL. The CDR3 has 16 residues. In nucleotides, the CDR3 is TGCGCCAGCAGCCAAGTAGCTCGTGACAAAAATTCACCCCTCCACTTT. Translating gives CASSQVARDKNSPLHF.

The chain is built from TRBV7-9 and TRBJ1-5; the match to TRBD1 covers 9 bases. The CDR3 is 17 amino acids. V shed 4 bases, J shed 3 bases, and the junction held 10 bases outside the gene matches. Germline lookup yields CDR1 SEHNR and CDR2 FQNEAQ (reference sequence). CDR3 nucleotides: TGTGCCAGCAGCTCTTTCCCCGGGACAGGGACCAATCAGCCCCAGCATTTT. Its protein product is CASSSFPGTGTNQPQHF.

J is TRBJ1-1 and V is TRBV4-1; D gene uncertain. Germline V CDR1 and CDR2: MGHRA, YSYEKL. The CDR3 spans 13 residues. The ends were cut back, 1 base at V and 11 bases at J, with 14 bases in the middle. CDR3 protein: CASSQVVLLEAFF. CDR3 in DNA: TGCGCCAGCAGCCAAGTAGTCCTCCTTGAGGCTTTCTTT.

CDR3 bases: TGTGCCAGCTCACCTACGGTAGGAATCGAGCAGTACTTC. It translates to CASSPTVGIEQYF. The rearrangement uses TRBV18 and TRBJ2-7, with D uncertain. Trimming stripped 3 bases from V and 6 bases from J, with 12 bases between. The CDR3 is 13 residues long. Germline V CDR1 and CDR2: KGHSH, LQKENI.

This clone was detected a few times. The V call is TRBV5-6, the J call TRBJ2-7; no reliable D call. The CDR3 is 14 amino acids. Trimming removed 0 bases from V and 0 bases from J, with 7 bases in between. The germline V gene has CDR1 SGHDT and CDR2 YYEEEE. The CDR3 loop is CASSLGHVSYEQYF. The CDR3 DNA reads TGTGCCAGCAGCTTGGGGCACGTCTCCTACGAGCAGTACTTC.

This chain connects TRBV5-1 to TRBJ2-5; D is ambiguous. CDR1 and CDR2 from the germline V gene are SGHRS and YFSETQ. This CDR3 contains 12 residues. V lost 4 bases, J lost 0 bases, and 4 bases lay in between. CDR3 DNA: TGCGCCAGCAGCGAGAACCAAGAGACCCAGTACTTC. As protein: CASSENQETQYF.

The J gene is TRBJ2-2, the V gene TRBV9; D is uncertain. The CDR3 spans 12 residues. Germline assignment: CDR1 SGDLS and CDR2 YYNGEE. V was shortened by 2 bases and J by 3 bases, with 2 bases between the two germline ends. CDR3 nucleotide sequence: TGTGCCAGCAGCGTTTACACCGGGGAGCTGTTTTTT. Protein sequence: CASSVYTGELFF.

The rearrangement links TRBV6-1 to TRBJ1-2; D possibly corresponds to TRBD1 (5 bases). The CDR3 consists of 13 residues. CDR1 and CDR2 (germline): MNHNS, SASEGT. V gave up 0 bases and J gave up 8 bases, with 10 bases separating them. CDR3: CASSEAGERGYTF. The CDR3 DNA is TGTGCCAGCAGTGAAGCAGGGGAACGGGGCTACACCTTC.

CDR3 sequence (DNA): TGCGCCAGCAGTCCCGGGACAGGGGACACCGGGGAGCTGTTTTTT. Protein sequence: CASSPGTGDTGELFF. The V call is TRBV5-1, the J call TRBJ2-2, with TRBD1 matching over 10 bases. The length of the CDR3 is 15 residues. V was pared by 5 bases and J by 3 bases, with 4 bases of the junction left unmatched. Germline lookup yields CDR1 SGHRS and CDR2 YFSETQ.

The chain employs TRBV9 and TRBJ1-2; no reliable D call. V was shortened by 0 bases and J by 8 bases, with 14 bases between the two germline ends. The CDR3 totals 14 residues. Germline assignment: CDR1 SGDLS and CDR2 YYNGEE. CDR3 DNA sequence: TGTGCCAGCAGCGTAGATACGGGAGGCAGGGGCTACACCTTC. Its translation is CASSVDTGGRGYTF.

J is TRBJ2-7 and V is TRBV28, with D perhaps assigned TRBD1 or TRBD2 (5 bases each). V lost 4 bases and J 1 base, leaving 23 bases between the germline ends. Germline assignment: CDR1 MDHEN and CDR2 SYDVKM. The CDR3 covers 18 residues. CDR3 sequence reads: CASSSRPIGALISYEQYF. The CDR3 nucleotides read TGTGCCAGCAGTTCCCGGCCCATCGGGGCACTGATATCCTACGAGCAGTACTTC.

Here the CDR3 reads CASSPIAGLAGYNEQFF. The CDR3 bases are TGTGCCAGCAGCCCGATAGCGGGACTAGCGGGTTACAATGAGCAGTTCTTC. V is TRBV14 and J is TRBJ2-1, with 12 bases matching TRBD2. The CDR3 runs to 17 residues. Germline values: CDR1 SGHDN, CDR2 FVKESK. Trimming at V came to 4 bases and at J to 4 bases, leaving 8 bases not matched to a gene.

This clone is a singleton in its sample. This chain uses TRBV5-1 with TRBJ2-3; D unresolved. Germline CDR1 is SGHRS and CDR2 is YFSETQ. The CDR3 totals 16 residues. The V end lost 0 bases, the J end lost 0 bases, and 11 bases lay between the germline ends. In DNA form, the CDR3 reads TGCGCCAGCAGCTTGGTCGACCTACCTAGCACAGATACGCAGTATTTT. This sequence encodes CASSLVDLPSTDTQYF.

This clone was counted only a few times. V is TRBV10-2 and J is TRBJ1-2; D not resolved. Trimming took 10 bases from V and 7 from J, leaving 16 bases between them. The germline CDR1 and CDR2 sequences are WSHSY and SAAADI. This CDR3 has 12 amino acids. CDR3 DNA sequence: TGCGCCACCGTCGACTCTCGGGGTGGCTACACCTTC. Encoded protein: CATVDSRGGYTF.

This chain connects TRBV30 to TRBJ1-1; D ambiguous. Per the germline V gene, CDR1 is GTSNPN and CDR2 is SVGIG (reference sequence). Between the trimmed V and J ends, which lost 4 bases and 0 bases, there was a span of 3 bases. CDR3 length equals 11 residues. CDR3 coding DNA: TGTGCCTGGAACATGAACACTGAAGCTTTCTTT. Translated, it gives CAWNMNTEAFF. The full variable domain, with the rest looked up from reference TRBV30 and TRBJ1-1, is SQTIHQWPATLVQPVGSPLSLECTVEGTSNPNLYWYRQAAGRGLQLLFYSVGIGQISSEVPQNLSASRPQDRQFILSSKKLLLSDSGFYLCAWNMNTEAFFGQGTRLTVV.

CDR3 coding DNA: TGTGCCTCAGGGGTAGAGACGAACACTGAAGCTTTCTTT. It is translated as CASGVETNTEAFF. The rearrangement links TRBV2 to TRBJ1-1, with a possible D match to TRBD1 (6 bases). V lost 11 bases, J lost 1 base, and 14 bases lay in between. The CDR3 loop spans 13 amino acids. Germline V gives CDR1 SNHLY, CDR2 FYNNEI.

This clone was counted between two and nine times. The chain employs TRBV30 and TRBJ2-2; the D gene is possibly TRBD1 (6 bases). This CDR3 has 14 amino acids. V lost 2 bases and J lost 4, with 11 bases in between. Germline values: CDR1 GTSNPN, CDR2 SVGIG (reference sequence). Here the CDR3 reads CAWSLGQPTGELFF. CDR3 bases: TGTGCCTGGAGTCTTGGACAGCCCACCGGGGAGCTGTTTTTT.

This chain joins TRBV28 and TRBJ1-2; a possible D gene is TRBD1 (5 bases). CDR3 length: 15 amino acids. Germline values: CDR1 MDHEN, CDR2 SYDVKM. Trimming stripped 5 bases from V and 3 bases from J, with 16 bases between. CDR3: CASSGVMDKDYGYTF. In nucleotides, the CDR3 is TGTGCCAGCAGTGGAGTGATGGACAAAGACTATGGCTACACCTTC.

The V call is TRBV30, the J call TRBJ2-4; 13 positions match TRBD2. From germline, CDR1 is GTSNPN and CDR2 SVGIG (reference sequence). V dropped 2 bases and J dropped 16; count of bases not matched to a gene: 14. This CDR3 is built from 15 residues. CDR3: CAWSLLAGGLRPAYF. The DNA of the CDR3 is TGTGCCTGGAGTTTACTAGCGGGGGGGCTCCGACCGGCCTACTTC. Variable domain in full (rest from reference TRBV30 and TRBJ2-4): SQTIHQWPATLVQPVGSPLSLECTVEGTSNPNLYWYRQAAGRGLQLLFYSVGIGQISSEVPQNLSASRPQDRQFILSSKKLLLSDSGFYLCAWSLLAGGLRPAYFGAGTRLSVL.